This T cell receptor beta chain was recovered during a study of blood T cell repertoires in COVID-19. Study at large: The origin of the acute and convalescent COVID-19 samples was the United States, Italy and Spain. PBMCs, B-cell-depleted T cells, or T cells were the source of the cDNA or gDNA that made up the material.

CDR3 length equals 18 residues. From germline, CDR1 is SGDLS and CDR2 YYNGEE. V dropped 4 bases and J dropped 0; count of bases not matched to a gene: 12. As processed by the authors: By means of reference gene primer amplification, nucleated cell counts were estimated. Using immunoSEQ multiplex PCR, the repertoire was profiled, and TCRdb retains in-frame clones only, with some absent. The V and J calls and clone size were taken over from that table, and D and trimming were inferred from the DNA. The profile shows some 95,000 clones, around 80% of them singletons. V and J are TRBV9 and TRBJ1-4; 7 bases fit TRBD1. Sample: peripheral blood. The source is a man between 65 and 85 years old with acute or convalescent COVID-19. The CDR3 sequence: CASSHPTGTLTTNEKLFF. CDR3 DNA sequence: TGTGCCAGCAGCCACCCGACAGGGACTCTTACAACTAATGAAAAACTGTTTTTT.